Listed below are T cell receptor beta chains from one sample, sequenced in a study of blood T cells in healthy people across ages. TCRdb itself ran the 5' RACE reads through MiXCR, one entry per CDR3 protein. The sample shows 700,000 or so distinct CDR3 sequences, 40% to 45% of them seen only once. Sequenced: blood. Every receptor here comes from a man older than 75 in good health. Each CDR3 is given with its conserved first and last residue. The D gene is left open where the match is weak. Size is stated for part of the rows, as once, few or many counts, or as a class when the clone is expanded.

TRBJ2-3 | TRBD1 | TRBV11-2 | NA | TGTGCCAGCAGCTTGGGACAGTACACAGATACGCAGTATTTT | CASSLGQYTDTQYF
TRBJ2-1 | NA | TRBV6-2/TRBV6-3 | few | TGTGCCAGCAGTTACGGGCAGGGAAGCTCCTACAATGAGCAGTTCTTC | CASSYGQGSSYNEQFF
TRBJ2-3 | NA | TRBV6-6 | few | TGTGCCAGCAGTCGAGCCGGGACGGCCGACACAGATACGCAGTATTTT | CASSRAGTADTDTQYF
TRBJ2-1 | NA | TRBV30 | few | TGTGCCTGGAGTGTAGGGGACGGCTACAATGAGCAGTTCTTC | CAWSVGDGYNEQFF
TRBJ1-2 | NA | TRBV20-1 | NA | TGCAGTGCTGGACTCATGGGGGGGGGCTACACCTTC | CSAGLMGGGYTF
TRBJ2-1 | NA | TRBV6-2/TRBV6-3 | few | TGTGCCAGCAGTCCCCTGGGCTTCTCCTACAATGAGCAGTTCTTC | CASSPLGFSYNEQFF
TRBJ2-5 | NA | TRBV12-3/TRBV12-4 | NA | TGTGCCAGCAGTTTAGCAGGAGAGGTTGGGCAGTACTTC | CASSLAGEVGQYF
TRBJ2-7 | TRBD2 | TRBV14 | NA | TGTGCCAGCAGCCAAGGCCAGCGGGGCCCCTACGAGCAGTACTTC | CASSQGQRGPYEQYF
TRBJ2-6 | NA | TRBV24-1 | few | TGTGCCACCAGTGGGGCGGGGGGGGCCAACGTCCTGACTTTC | CATSGAGGANVLTF
TRBJ2-3 | NA | TRBV9 | many | TGTGCCAGCAGCGTCTTAACGGGAGCTGGCACAGATACGCAGTATTTT | CASSVLTGAGTDTQYF
TRBJ2-3 | TRBD2 | TRBV28 | NA | TGTGCCAGCAGTTTTAGCGGGGACGCAGATACGCAGTATTTT | CASSFSGDADTQYF
TRBJ2-1 | NA | TRBV20-1 | many | TGCAGTGTCAAGGAGGGGATGCCCCTCAATGAGCAGTTCTTC | CSVKEGMPLNEQFF
TRBJ2-7 | NA | TRBV29-1 | many | TGCAGCGTGGGGACCAACTCCTACGAGCAGTACTTC | CSVGTNSYEQYF
TRBJ1-6 | NA | TRBV12-3/TRBV12-4 | NA | TGTGCCAGCAGTTTAGTTCAGGGGATAAAGTCACCCCTCCACTTT | CASSLVQGIKSPLHF
TRBJ1-2 | TRBD1 | TRBV10-3 | once | TGTGCCATCAGTGAGCCGGGACAGTACTATGGCTACACCTTC | CAISEPGQYYGYTF
TRBJ2-7 | NA | TRBV7-2 | few | TGTGCCAGCAGTTCTCGGCGGGGCCTTTCCTACGAGCAGTACTTC | CASSSRRGLSYEQYF
TRBJ1-1 | NA | TRBV2 | NA | TGTGCCATCACCCAGGAGATAGGCACTGAAGCTTTCTTT | CAITQEIGTEAFF
TRBJ2-3 | TRBD2 | TRBV6-2/TRBV6-3 | many | TGTGCCAGCACCAAACTGACTAGCGGCACAGATACGCAGTATTTT | CASTKLTSGTDTQYF
TRBJ2-5 | TRBD1 | TRBV5-1 | many | TGCGCCAGCAGCCCAGAGATGACAGGGGGAGAGACCCAGTACTTC | CASSPEMTGGETQYF
TRBJ2-4 | NA | TRBV13 | few | TGTGCCAGCAGTTCCCGTGGGGCATTCGAAAACATTCAGTACTTC | CASSSRGAFENIQYF
TRBJ2-7 | TRBD2 | TRBV6-2/TRBV6-3 | NA | TGTGCCAGCAGGCCAGTTTTTCCCTGGTCTAGCGGGAGTTCAGGCAATGAGCAGTACTTC | CASRPVFPWSSGSSGNEQYF
TRBJ2-3 | NA | TRBV9 | few | TGTGCCAGCAGCGTAGGAGTAGCAAACACAGATACGCAGTATTTT | CASSVGVANTDTQYF
TRBJ2-3 | NA | TRBV9 | few | TGTGCCAGCGGCGCCGTCTTACCGGGAGATACAGATACGCAGTATTTT | CASGAVLPGDTDTQYF
TRBJ1-4 | TRBD1 | TRBV3-1 | NA | TGTGCCAGCAGCCGACAGGGCAGAACAACTAATGAAAAACTGTTTTTT | CASSRQGRTTNEKLFF
TRBJ2-2 | NA | TRBV20-1 | NA | TGCAGTGCTAGTCCCTACGACAGCACCGGGGAGCTGTTTTTT | CSASPYDSTGELFF
TRBJ2-7 | TRBD2 | TRBV19 | NA | TGTGCTAGCGGGCGTCGGGACGAGCAGTACTTC | CASGRRDEQYF
TRBJ2-3 | NA | TRBV7-8 | NA | TGTACCAGCAGCCTCGGGACGGATACGCAGTATTTT | CTSSLGTDTQYF
TRBJ2-7 | TRBD2 | TRBV4-3 | once | TGCACCAGCAGCTTCGAGACTAGCGGGAGGGGTTACAATGAGCAGTACTTC | CTSSFETSGRGYNEQYF
TRBJ2-1 | NA | TRBV7-2 | few | TGTGCCAGCAGCTTAGATATCCGGGGGGAGCAGTTCTTC | CASSLDIRGEQFF
TRBJ1-1 | TRBD1 | TRBV6-2/TRBV6-3 | NA | TGTGCCAGCAGCCCAAGGGGGCGAGCTGAAGCTTTCTTT | CASSPRGRAEAFF
TRBJ2-1 | TRBD1 | TRBV7-9 | NA | TGTGCCAGCAGCTTAATGGGACAGGGGGCAGTGAATGAGCAGTTCTTC | CASSLMGQGAVNEQFF
TRBJ2-5 | TRBD2 | TRBV6-2/TRBV6-3 | NA | TGTGCCAGCAGCTTAGCGGGGGTCCTCCAAGAGACCCAGTACTTC | CASSLAGVLQETQYF
TRBJ1-5 | NA | TRBV23-1 | few | TGCGCCAGCAGTCCTCAGAATAATCAGCCCCAGCATTTT | CASSPQNNQPQHF
TRBJ1-5 | NA | TRBV20-1 | NA | TGCAGTGCCAACGACCAAGGGAGACAATGGCCCCAGCATTTT | CSANDQGRQWPQHF
TRBJ2-1 | TRBD1 | TRBV6-6 | NA | TGTGCCAGCAGTTACGACAGGGAGCATGAGCAGTTCTTC | CASSYDREHEQFF
TRBJ2-3 | NA | TRBV9 | NA | TGTGCCAGCAGCCCCCCCCCATGGGTTGCAAACACAGATACGCAGTATTTT | CASSPPPWVANTDTQYF
TRBJ2-2 | NA | TRBV20-1 | NA | TGCGGAGGCGAGGGAGTGGACACCGGGGAGCTGTTTTTT | CGGEGVDTGELFF